This T cell receptor (beta chain) was identified in a study of cytomegalovirus exposure and HLA in healthy donors. Notes on the study in general: The study found most TCR sequences rare, yet found some public TCRs in many donors.

Trimming left V 7 bases short and J 3 bases short, with 16 bases between. The CDR3 is made up of 14 amino acids. Germline assignment: CDR1 MNHEY and CDR2 SMNVEV (reference sequence). Vbeta (60) and Jbeta (13) primers were used in the PCR. In the authors' workflow: Among the unique TCR beta chains that a later analysis counted, about 85 million in all, roughly 11 million were shared. TCRdb's table, derived via immunoSEQ multiplex PCR, lists solely in-frame clones and lacks some. V, J and clone size are those of that table, while D and trimming were read from the DNA. The data show 90,000 or so clones, with roughly 80% seen just once and about a third held by the top ten. Comment on this clone: What it recognizes is unknown.

V gene TRBV27 combines with J gene TRBJ2-7, with D perhaps matching TRBD2 (5 bases). Sequenced sample: PBMCs. The source is a man aged 45-65 years in good health and CMV-seropositive. The CDR3 is CASTRTGVFYEQYF. CDR3 nucleotides: TGTGCCAGCACCAGAACCGGGGTATTCTACGAGCAGTACTTC.